The sequence of this T cell receptor (beta chain) was determined in a study of T-cell reconstitution after alpha-beta-depleted transplantation in children. V trimming: 3 bases; J trimming: 3 bases; junction bases outside the gene matches: 6. The CDR3 contains 15 residues. CDR1 is LGHNA and CDR2 is YSLEER in the germline V gene. Construction of the TCRbeta library involved unique molecular identifiers. One entry per CDR3 protein results from TCRdb running MiXCR on the PCR reads. The sample consists of approximately 430,000 distinct CDR3 sequences, around 15% of them appearing once. This receptor was identified in a boy younger than two who had a stem cell transplant for Wiskott-Aldrich syndrome, so the T cells may come from the graft donor. The chain is built from TRBV4-3 and TRBJ2-7, with 9 bases lining up with TRBD1. The source was PBMCs, mostly from graft donor cells, collected 360 days after TCRalphabeta/CD19-depleted stem cell transplant. The DNA for the CDR3 is TGCGCCAGCAGCCACTCCGGGACAGGGAGCTACGAGCAGTACTTC. Translation: CASSHSGTGSYEQYF.